One sample yielded the 17 T cell receptor beta chains listed below, sequenced in a study of cytomegalovirus exposure and HLA in healthy donors. PCR involved 60 Vbeta and 13 Jbeta primers. Here immunoSEQ multiplex PCR was the method, and the copy in TCRdb shows in-frame clones only, minus some. The table lists around 130,000 clones, roughly 78% of them singletons. The sequencing input was PBMCs. The receptors originated from a man aged 35 to 55 in good health and CMV-seronegative.

This chain uses TRBV5-1 with TRBJ2-3, with a weak D call TRBD1 (6 bases). The CDR3 is 12 amino acids. CDR1 and CDR2 from the germline V gene are SGHRS and YFSETQ. V was cut by 3 bases and J by 5 bases, with 7 bases left in between. The CDR3 DNA reads TGCGCCAGCAGCTCAGGGGTAGATACGCAGTATTTT. Residues: CASSSGVDTQYF. The full variable domain, its missing parts supplied by reference TRBV5-1 and TRBJ2-3, is KAGVTQTPRYLIKTRGQQVTLSCSPISGHRSVSWYQQTPGQGLQFLFEYFSETQRNKGNFPGRFSGRQFSNSRSEMNVSTLELGDSALYLCASSSGVDTQYFGPGTRLTVL.

This clone came up a few times. V gene TRBV29-1 combines with J gene TRBJ1-2; 9 nucleotides align to TRBD1. CDR1 is SQVTM and CDR2 is ANQGSEA in the germline V gene. Losses at the gene ends were 4 bases for V and 4 bases for J; bases not matched to a gene: 10. The CDR3 runs 15 residues. CDR3 sequence: CSVGPTGQGSYGYTF. CDR3 bases: TGCAGCGTTGGCCCTACGGGACAGGGAAGCTATGGCTACACCTTC. Using reference TRBV29-1 and TRBJ1-2 for the parts outside the CDR3, the full variable domain is SAVISQKPSRDICQRGTSLTIQCQVDSQVTMMFWYRQQPGQSLTLIATANQGSEATYESGFVIDKFPISRPNLTFSTLTVSNMSPEDSSIYLCSVGPTGQGSYGYTFGSGTRLTVV.

V gene TRBV5-4 combines with J gene TRBJ1-6; TRBD1 might be the D (5 bases). V lost 4 bases to trimming and J lost 5 bases, with 10 bases between them. Looked up from germline, CDR1 is SGHNT and CDR2 is YYREEE (reference sequence). CDR3 size: 14 residues. DNA for the CDR3: TGTGCCAGCAGCCCCGACAGCGATAATTCACCCCTCCACTTT. It encodes CASSPDSDNSPLHF.

The chain joins TRBV7-9 to TRBJ2-7; TRBD2 agrees at 8 bases. Germline CDR1 reads SEHNR; CDR2 reads FQNEAQ (reference sequence). The length of the CDR3 is 16 residues. The J segment lost 2 bases and the V segment lost 2 bases, leaving 8 bases of the junction unmatched. CDR3 amino acids: CASSLSPGGVPYEQYF. The CDR3 bases are TGTGCCAGCAGCTTATCACCCGGGGGGGTGCCCTACGAGCAGTACTTC.

The chain joins TRBV4-1 to TRBJ2-5, with 7 bases matching TRBD2. In germline, CDR1 is MGHRA, CDR2 YSYEKL. V dropped 1 base and J dropped 6; count of bases not matched to a gene: 11. The CDR3 spans 16 residues. The CDR3 DNA is TGCGCCAGCAGCCAAGGACCTAGCGGATGGTGGAAGACCCAGTACTTC. Translated, it gives CASSQGPSGWWKTQYF.

This chain uses TRBV7-9 with TRBJ2-1, with 12 bases aligning to TRBD2. CDR1 is SEHNR, CDR2 FQNEAQ, per germline (reference sequence). V was clipped by 1 base and J by 8 bases; unmatched bases: 6. The CDR3 runs to 16 residues. CDR3 region: CASSLDGTSGLDEQFF. DNA of the CDR3: TGTGCCAGCAGCTTAGATGGGACTAGCGGGTTAGATGAGCAGTTCTTC.

This chain links TRBV6-1 with TRBJ2-7, with 7 bases matching TRBD1. The CDR3 runs 13 residues. The trim removed 7 bases at V and 3 bases at J, leaving 6 bases unmatched. Germline CDR1 reads MNHNS; CDR2 reads SASEGT. CDR3 residues: CASTRDSLYEQYF. CDR3 coding DNA: TGTGCCAGCACCCGGGACAGCCTCTACGAGCAGTACTTC.

A few counts support this clone. The chain recombines TRBV29-1 with TRBJ1-1; 8 bases match TRBD1. The CDR3 sequence is 11 residues long. Germline V gene sequence: CDR1 SQVTM, CDR2 ANQGSEA. The V gene end was trimmed by 7 bases and the J gene end by 4 bases; junction bases not matched to a gene: 2. CDR3 region: CSADRGTEAFF. CDR3 sequence (DNA): TGCAGCGCAGACAGGGGCACTGAAGCTTTCTTT.

V and J are TRBV10-3 and TRBJ1-4, with TRBD1 matching over 7 bases. The CDR3 has 13 amino acids. J gave up 7 bases and V 6 bases, and 5 bases lay outside the gene matches. CDR1 and CDR2 (germline): ENHRY, SYGVKD. The CDR3 loop reads CAISKTGSEKLFF. The CDR3 DNA reads TGTGCCATCAGCAAGACAGGGAGTGAAAAACTGTTTTTT.

The chain has TRBV28 and TRBJ1-1; no clear D. The length of the CDR3 is 14 residues. V dropped 1 base and J dropped 2 bases, with 8 bases sitting between them. Per germline, CDR1 MDHEN and CDR2 SYDVKM. CDR3 protein: CASSLSQANTEAFF. The CDR3, as DNA: TGTGCCAGCAGTTTATCGCAGGCAAACACTGAAGCTTTCTTT. Combining the CDR3 with reference TRBV28 and TRBJ1-1 gives the whole variable domain DVKVTQSSRYLVKRTGEKVFLECVQDMDHENMFWYRQDPGLGLRLIYFSYDVKMKEKGDIPEGYSVSREKKERFSLILESASTNQTSMYLCASSLSQANTEAFFGQGTRLTVV.

V usage is TRBV2 and J usage is TRBJ1-1; TRBD1 agrees at 11 bases. Per the germline V gene, CDR1 is SNHLY and CDR2 is FYNNEI. The J segment lost 5 bases and the V segment lost 3 bases, leaving 5 bases of the junction unmatched. CDR3 length: 15 amino acids. CDR3 DNA: TGTGCCAGCAGTGAGAGGACAGGGGGCGGGACTGAAGCTTTCTTT. Its translation: CASSERTGGGTEAFF.

The rearrangement links TRBV11-2 to TRBJ2-7, with 7 bases lining up with TRBD2. CDR3 length: 13 amino acids. The ends lost 4 bases at V and 2 bases at J; junction bases unmatched: 2. From germline, CDR1 is SGHAT and CDR2 FQNNGV. The CDR3 reads CASSSGGTYEQYF. CDR3 coding DNA: TGTGCCAGCAGCTCGGGAGGTACCTACGAGCAGTACTTC.

The gene calls are TRBV28 and TRBJ1-1; 7 bases are a match to TRBD1. The CDR3 runs to 14 residues. Germline V gene sequence: CDR1 MDHEN, CDR2 SYDVKM. The junction had 6 bases not matched to a gene; V was cut back by 7 bases and J by 1 base. The CDR3 DNA is TGTGCCAGCAATTCGGGACAGCAGAACACTGAAGCTTTCTTT. It specifies CASNSGQQNTEAFF.

Regarding this clone: The conserved final phenylalanine or tryptophan is absent from the CDR3, which likely points to a read error. The J gene is TRBJ1-1, the V gene TRBV16; TRBD1 might be the D (5 bases). The CDR3 covers 14 residues. Per the germline V gene, CDR1 is KGHSY and CDR2 is FQNENV. V was pared by 0 bases and J by 8 bases, with 13 bases between. Here the CDR3 reads CASSQSGAGREAFV. The CDR3 DNA is TGTGCCAGCAGCCAATCCGGGGCCGGGAGGGAAGCTTTCGTT.

Remarks on this clone: Other DNA sequences from this sample encode an identical CDR3 as well. The J gene is TRBJ2-1, the V gene TRBV2; TRBD2 matches 10 bases. J gave up 4 bases and V 11 bases, and 5 bases lay outside the gene matches. This CDR3 comprises 13 residues. Germline V gene lookup returns CDR1 SNHLY and CDR2 FYNNEI. CDR3 residues: CASRTSGYNEQFF. The CDR3 DNA reads as TGTGCCTCGAGGACTAGCGGTTACAATGAGCAGTTCTTC.

This clone has a handful of counts. V gene TRBV10-3 combines with J gene TRBJ2-7, with 7 bases that match TRBD1. V was pared by 11 bases and J by 3 bases, with 7 bases of the junction left unmatched. Germline assignment: CDR1 ENHRY and CDR2 SYGVKD. CDR3 length: 12 amino acids. The CDR3, as DNA: TGTGCCGTCGGGACAGCGATCTACGAGCAGTACTTC. The encoded protein is CAVGTAIYEQYF.

V and J are TRBV7-8 and TRBJ2-2; 8 bases fit TRBD2. The germline gives CDR1 SGHVS, CDR2 FQNEAQ. Trimming cost V 2 bases and J 7 bases; bases outside gene matches: 9. The CDR3 sequence is 16 residues long. The chain's CDR3 is CASSLTGGQFGGELFF. The CDR3, as DNA: TGTGCCAGCAGCTTAACGGGGGGGCAATTCGGCGGGGAGCTGTTTTTT.